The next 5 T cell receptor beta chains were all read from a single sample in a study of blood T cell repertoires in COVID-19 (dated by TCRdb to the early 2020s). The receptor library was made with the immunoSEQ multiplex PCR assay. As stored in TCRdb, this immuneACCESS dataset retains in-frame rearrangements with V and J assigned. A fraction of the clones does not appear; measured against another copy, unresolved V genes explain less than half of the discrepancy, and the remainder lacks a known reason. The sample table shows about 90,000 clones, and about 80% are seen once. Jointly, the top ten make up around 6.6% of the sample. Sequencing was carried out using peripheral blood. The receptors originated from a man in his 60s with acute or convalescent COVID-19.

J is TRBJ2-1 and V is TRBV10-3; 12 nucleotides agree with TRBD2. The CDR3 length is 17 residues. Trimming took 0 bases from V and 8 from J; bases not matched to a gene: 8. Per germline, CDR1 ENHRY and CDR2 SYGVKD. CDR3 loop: CAISESLLAGGSYEQFF. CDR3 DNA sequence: TGTGCCATCAGTGAGTCCTTACTAGCGGGGGGTTCTTATGAGCAGTTCTTC.

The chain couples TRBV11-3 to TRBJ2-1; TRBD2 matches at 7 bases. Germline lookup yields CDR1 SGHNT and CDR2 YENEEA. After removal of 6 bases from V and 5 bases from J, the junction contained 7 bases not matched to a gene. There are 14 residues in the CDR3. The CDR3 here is CASRKRGANNEQFF. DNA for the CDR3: TGTGCCAGCAGGAAGCGGGGAGCCAACAATGAGCAGTTCTTC. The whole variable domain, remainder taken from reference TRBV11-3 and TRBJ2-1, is EAGVVQSPRYKIIEKKQPVAFWCNPISGHNTLYWYLQNLGQGPELLIRYENEEAVDDSQLPKDRFSAERLKGVDSTLKIQPAELGDSAVYLCASRKRGANNEQFFGPGTRLTVL.

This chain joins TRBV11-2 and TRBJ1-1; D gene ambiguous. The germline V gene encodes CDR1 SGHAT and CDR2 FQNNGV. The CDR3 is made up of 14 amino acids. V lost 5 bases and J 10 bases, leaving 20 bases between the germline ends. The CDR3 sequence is CASSPLATWRGAFF. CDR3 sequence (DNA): TGTGCCAGCAGCCCCCTTGCAACCTGGAGAGGAGCTTTCTTT.

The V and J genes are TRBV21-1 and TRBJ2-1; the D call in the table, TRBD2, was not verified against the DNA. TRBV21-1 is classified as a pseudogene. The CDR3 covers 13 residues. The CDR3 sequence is CASSSTSFNEQFF. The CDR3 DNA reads TGTGCCAGCTCGTCAACTAGTTTCAATGAGCAGTTCTTC.

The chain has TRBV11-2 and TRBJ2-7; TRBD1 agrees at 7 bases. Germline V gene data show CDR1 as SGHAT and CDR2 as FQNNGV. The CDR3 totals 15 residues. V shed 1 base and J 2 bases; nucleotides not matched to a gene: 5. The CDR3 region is CASSLGRTGAYEQYF. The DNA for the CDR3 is TGTGCCAGCAGCTTAGGGAGGACAGGTGCCTACGAGCAGTACTTC.